The 26 T cell receptor beta chains below come from one sample, sequenced in a study of blood T cell repertoires in COVID-19. Profiled with immunoSEQ multiplex PCR; TCRdb holds only in-frame clones, not every one. The sample has about 210,000 clones; about 81% are singletons. Source material: PBMCs or T cells enriched from blood (not recorded which). The source is a man between 35 and 55 years old who had recovered from COVID-19.

The CDR3: CAWSVPLETLHF. CDR3 DNA: TGTGCCTGGAGTGTACCGCTGGAGACCCTCCACTTT. The gene calls are TRBV30 and TRBJ1-6; D unresolved. The CDR3 runs to 12 residues. CDR1 and CDR2 from the germline V gene are GTSNPN and SVGIG (reference sequence). V was cut by 0 bases and J by 14 bases, with 11 bases left in between.

The rearrangement joins TRBV5-1 to TRBJ2-7; 7 nucleotides line up with TRBD1. The CDR3 sequence is 14 residues long. J was trimmed by 2 bases and V by 4 bases; bases with no gene match: 6. The germline V gene encodes CDR1 SGHRS and CDR2 YFSETQ. The CDR3 protein is CASSTTGKTYEQYF. The DNA for the CDR3 is TGCGCCAGCAGCACGACAGGGAAAACCTACGAGCAGTACTTC.

This clone was seen a single time. V and J are TRBV2 and TRBJ1-2, with D tentatively TRBD1 (5 bases). Trimming removed 4 bases from V and 7 bases from J, with 19 bases in between. Germline V gene data show CDR1 as SNHLY and CDR2 as FYNNEI. The CDR3 extends over 15 amino acids. For the CDR3, the DNA is TGTGCCAGCAGTGTGCGGGGCGTCCGAGTTGGTGGCTACACCTTC. Its translation: CASSVRGVRVGGYTF.

The rearrangement joins TRBV27 to TRBJ2-7; tentatively, D is TRBD1 (6 bases). Germline assignment: CDR1 MNHEY and CDR2 SMNVEV (reference sequence). This CDR3 is built from 12 residues. V gave up 6 bases and J gave up 3 bases, with 9 bases separating them. Here the CDR3 reads CASRGTYYEQYF. Here the CDR3 DNA reads TGTGCCAGCAGGGGGACATACTACGAGCAGTACTTC.

V is TRBV19 and J is TRBJ1-5; no reliable D call. V lost 0 bases and J 7 bases, leaving 25 bases between the germline ends. The CDR3 runs to 19 residues. The germline V gene has CDR1 LNHDA and CDR2 SQIVND (reference sequence). CDR3: CASSIDLSRRQPIGQPQHF. CDR3 bases: TGTGCCAGTAGTATAGATCTATCGAGGCGGCAGCCGATCGGCCAGCCCCAGCATTTT. Using reference TRBV19 and TRBJ1-5 for the parts outside the CDR3, the full variable domain is DGGITQSPKYLFRKEGQNVTLSCEQNLNHDAMYWYRQDPGQGLRLIYYSQIVNDFQKGDIAEGYSVSREKKESFPLTVTSAQKNPTAFYLCASSIDLSRRQPIGQPQHFGDGTRLSIL.

The J gene is TRBJ2-2, the V gene TRBV2; 10 bases agree with TRBD2. The CDR3 covers 16 residues. V dropped 6 bases and J dropped 5; count of bases not matched to a gene: 9. Germline CDR1 SNHLY, CDR2 FYNNEI. In DNA form, the CDR3 reads TGTGCCAGCAGCCCCACCGGGACTAGCGTTACCGGGGAGCTGTTTTTT. Amino acid sequence: CASSPTGTSVTGELFF.

There are a few counts of this clone. This chain joins TRBV18 and TRBJ1-1; 7 positions match TRBD1. Germline loops: CDR1 KGHSH, CDR2 LQKENI. The CDR3 is 16 residues long. After removal of 1 base from V and 0 bases from J, the junction contained 5 bases not matched to a gene. The CDR3 DNA reads TGTGCCAGCTCACCACAGGGGGCGGGGATGAACACTGAAGCTTTCTTT. Translation: CASSPQGAGMNTEAFF.

The chain carries TRBV2 and TRBJ1-1; D is unclear. CDR3 length: 14 amino acids. V was trimmed by 8 bases and J by 5 bases, leaving 18 bases between them. The germline gives CDR1 SNHLY, CDR2 FYNNEI. CDR3 nucleotides: TGTGCCAGCCTCATTTTAGAGGGCGGGACTGAAGCTTTCTTT. It encodes CASLILEGGTEAFF.

V gene TRBV7-9 combines with J gene TRBJ1-1, with TRBD1 matching over 10 bases. The CDR3 loop spans 15 amino acids. V shed 5 bases and J 10 bases; nucleotides not matched to a gene: 13. Germline values: CDR1 SEHNR, CDR2 FQNEAQ (reference sequence). CDR3 amino acids: CASSARQGAVPRAFF. Written as DNA, the CDR3 is TGTGCCAGCAGCGCCCGACAGGGGGCGGTGCCGAGAGCTTTCTTT.

The genes are TRBV15 and TRBJ2-1; TRBD2 matches at 13 bases. CDR1 LNHNV and CDR2 YYDKDF come from the germline V gene (reference sequence). V trimming: 5 bases; J trimming: 4 bases; junction bases outside the gene matches: 5. The CDR3 has 16 residues. CDR3 amino acids: CATSGPGLAGYNEQFF. The CDR3 DNA is TGTGCCACCAGCGGACCGGGACTAGCGGGGTACAATGAGCAGTTCTTC.

This clone came up a few times. The chain uses TRBV3-1 (or the pseudogene TRBV3-2) and TRBJ1-4, with D maybe TRBD1 (5 bases). The CDR3 consists of 13 residues. Germline loops: CDR1 LGHDT, CDR2 YNNKEL (reference sequence). Trimming took off 7 bases at V and 2 bases at J, with 8 bases between the two ends. The CDR3 loop is CASKAGTNEKLFF. The CDR3 nucleotides read TGTGCCAGCAAGGCAGGGACTAATGAAAAACTGTTTTTT.

The chain combines TRBV25-1 with TRBJ2-2, with no clear D. V was pared by 4 bases and J by 7 bases, with 7 bases between. The CDR3 has 12 residues. Germline V gene data show CDR1 as MGHDK and CDR2 as SYGVNS. The CDR3 DNA sequence: TGTGCCAGCAGTGCCGAGGTCGGGGAGCTGTTTTTT. Translation gives CASSAEVGELFF.

The chain has TRBV2 and TRBJ2-1; TRBD2 agrees at 9 bases. The V segment lost 7 bases and the J segment 7 bases; nucleotides outside the gene matches: 11. Germline V gene sequence: CDR1 SNHLY, CDR2 FYNNEI. CDR3 length: 15 residues. DNA for the CDR3: TGTGCCAGCACCCCTTCAAGCGGGGGGTCTAATGAGCAGTTCTTC. Its translation: CASTPSSGGSNEQFF.

This rearrangement joins TRBV9 to TRBJ1-1; 10 nucleotides match TRBD1. This CDR3 is built from 14 residues. The V gene's germline CDR1 is SGDLS and CDR2 YYNGEE. V gave up 2 bases and J gave up 7 bases; unmatched junction bases: 5. The CDR3 is CASSVSGQGGEAFF. Written as DNA, the CDR3 is TGTGCCAGCAGCGTCAGCGGACAGGGGGGTGAAGCTTTCTTT.

This chain uses TRBV19 with TRBJ2-7, with D possibly being TRBD2 (6 bases). The germline gives CDR1 LNHDA, CDR2 SQIVND (reference sequence). V shed 6 bases and J shed 4 bases, with 13 bases lying between them. The CDR3 is made up of 13 amino acids. The CDR3 sequence: CASRSLADYEQYF. CDR3 DNA: TGTGCCAGTAGGTCGTTAGCGGATTACGAGCAGTACTTC.

The chain couples TRBV5-1 to TRBJ2-3, with TRBD2 identical over 13 bases. V was clipped by 4 bases and J by 3 bases; unmatched bases: 5. Germline V lookup: CDR1 SGHRS, CDR2 YFSETQ. There are 16 residues in the CDR3. The CDR3 sequence is CASSLGTSGMTDTQYF. The CDR3 DNA sequence: TGCGCCAGCAGCCTCGGGACTAGCGGGATGACAGATACGCAGTATTTT.

The CDR3 nucleotides read TGTGCTTCTCGGGGGGCCACTGAAGCTTTCTTT. Translation gives CASRGATEAFF. The rearrangement joins TRBV27 to TRBJ1-1; D may be TRBD1 (6 bases). Germline CDR1 MNHEY, CDR2 SMNVEV (reference sequence). The CDR3 totals 11 residues.

The chain links TRBV9 to TRBJ2-3; D is ambiguous. The length of the CDR3 is 14 residues. The germline CDR1 and CDR2 sequences are SGDLS and YYNGEE. V was shortened by 0 bases and J by 2 bases, with 7 bases between the two germline ends. In DNA, the CDR3 is TGTGCCAGCAGCGTAGACAGCTTCACAGATACGCAGTATTTT. It encodes CASSVDSFTDTQYF. The complete variable domain, with remaining parts taken from reference TRBV9 and TRBJ2-3, reads DSGVTQTPKHLITATGQRVTLRCSPRSGDLSVYWYQQSLDQGLQFLIQYYNGEERAKGNILERFSAQQFPDLHSELNLSSLELGDSALYFCASSVDSFTDTQYFGPGTRLTVL.

V and J are TRBV2 and TRBJ2-5; 10 bases align to TRBD2. There are 16 residues in the CDR3. Germline CDR1 reads SNHLY; CDR2 reads FYNNEI. V gave up 3 bases and J gave up 7 bases; unmatched junction bases: 11. The CDR3 loop reads CASSEARTSGGWTQYF. The DNA for the CDR3 is TGTGCCAGCAGTGAGGCTCGGACTAGCGGCGGGTGGACCCAGTACTTC.

The V and J genes are TRBV19 and TRBJ1-1; D unresolved. Germline CDR1 reads LNHDA; CDR2 reads SQIVND (reference sequence). Trimming pared 3 bases from V and 0 bases from J, leaving 14 bases between. The CDR3 sequence is 16 residues long. The CDR3 region is CASSIRRTGVNTEAFF. The CDR3 DNA reads as TGTGCCAGTAGTATCCGGAGGACCGGCGTGAACACTGAAGCTTTCTTT.

The rearrangement uses TRBV3-1 (or the pseudogene TRBV3-2) and TRBJ2-3, with TRBD2 identical over 9 bases. CDR1 is LGHDT and CDR2 is YNNKEL in the germline V gene (reference sequence). The CDR3 spans 14 residues. V trimming: 5 bases; J trimming: 8 bases; junction bases outside the gene matches: 8. CDR3 sequence (DNA): TGTGCCAGCAGCTATGGTAGCGGGAGAGGTACGCAGTATTTT. Its translation is CASSYGSGRGTQYF.

This clone was observed once. The V gene is TRBV6-2 or TRBV6-3, the J gene TRBJ2-5, with 7 bases aligning to TRBD1. There are 17 residues in the CDR3. Trimming took 0 bases from V and 5 from J; bases not matched to a gene: 12. In germline, CDR1 is MNHEY, CDR2 SVGEGT. The CDR3 sequence is CASSYSIVTGVGETQYF. The CDR3 nucleotides read TGTGCCAGCAGTTACTCGATAGTTACAGGGGTCGGGGAGACCCAGTACTTC.

This clone was seen only a few times. The rearrangement uses TRBV10-1 and TRBJ2-1; D is perhaps TRBD1 (6 bases). V was clipped by 9 bases and J by 8 bases, with 20 bases between them. This CDR3 spans 14 amino acids. Germline CDR1 reads WNHNN; CDR2 reads SYGVQD (reference sequence). CDR3 DNA: TGCGCCAGTTCGAAACAGGGAATAAACGATGAGCAGTTCTTC. This translates into CASSKQGINDEQFF.

The genes are TRBV19 and TRBJ2-1, with 9 bases lining up with TRBD2. CDR3 length equals 16 residues. Per germline, CDR1 LNHDA and CDR2 SQIVND (reference sequence). V lost 3 bases to trimming and J lost 4 bases; unmatched junction nucleotides: 7. The CDR3 sequence: CASSIEAGGIYNEQFF. CDR3 coding DNA: TGTGCCAGTAGTATTGAAGCGGGAGGTATTTACAATGAGCAGTTCTTC. The full variable domain, completed using reference TRBV19 and TRBJ2-1, is DGGITQSPKYLFRKEGQNVTLSCEQNLNHDAMYWYRQDPGQGLRLIYYSQIVNDFQKGDIAEGYSVSREKKESFPLTVTSAQKNPTAFYLCASSIEAGGIYNEQFFGPGTRLTVL.

The genes are TRBV9 and TRBJ2-7; 7 bases agree with TRBD1. From germline, CDR1 is SGDLS and CDR2 YYNGEE. With V trimmed by 5 bases and J by 6 bases, 5 bases remained unmatched. CDR3 length: 12 amino acids. CDR3: CASRGGGSEQYF. The CDR3 DNA follows: TGTGCCAGCAGAGGGGGCGGTAGCGAGCAGTACTTC.

The chain links TRBV5-1 to TRBJ2-1, with D perhaps TRBD1 (6 bases). The CDR3 contains 15 residues. CDR1 and CDR2 from the germline V gene are SGHRS and YFSETQ. V lost 7 bases, J lost 0 bases, and 14 bases lay in between. The CDR3 sequence is CASVRDTGSYNEQFF. CDR3 DNA sequence: TGCGCCAGCGTCCGGGACACCGGCTCCTACAATGAGCAGTTCTTC.